The 9 T cell receptor beta chains reported below all come from one sample, sequenced in a study of blood T cell repertoires in COVID-19. The protocol was immunoSEQ multiplex PCR, while the TCRdb copy is restricted to in-frame clones and leaves out a portion. The sample holds tens of thousands of clones, approximately 80% seen once. The sample was PBMCs or T cells enriched from blood (not recorded which). Receptor source: a woman aged 40 to 49 with acute COVID-19.

This clone appeared a few times. This rearrangement joins TRBV3-1 (or the pseudogene TRBV3-2) to TRBJ1-5; weak D call: TRBD1 (6 bases). Trimming took off 1 base at V and 5 bases at J, with 9 bases between the two ends. Germline V CDR1 and CDR2: LGHDT, YNNKEL (reference sequence). CDR3 length: 14 amino acids. The CDR3 bases are TGTGCCAGCAGCCAAGCAGGGGCGGATCAGCCCCAGCATTTT. This sequence encodes CASSQAGADQPQHF.

The chain employs TRBV2 and TRBJ2-5; tentatively, D is TRBD2 (6 bases). The V gene lost 5 bases and the J gene lost 4 bases, with 8 bases spanning the gap. Germline CDR1 SNHLY, CDR2 FYNNEI. The CDR3 runs to 12 residues. CDR3 coding DNA: TGTGCCAGCAGTTGGGACTTAGAGACCCAGTACTTC. This codes for CASSWDLETQYF.

This sequence joins TRBV5-6 and TRBJ2-1, with a tentative D call TRBD1 (6 bases). Trimming took off 0 bases at V and 3 bases at J, with 13 bases between the two ends. Germline V gene data show CDR1 as SGHDT and CDR2 as YYEEEE. The CDR3 length is 16 residues. CDR3 sequence: CASSLASRGHYNEQFF. CDR3 DNA sequence: TGTGCCAGCAGCTTGGCCTCAAGGGGACACTACAATGAGCAGTTCTTC. The full variable domain, in which reference TRBV5-6 and TRBJ2-1 provide the parts outside the CDR3, is DAGVTQSPTHLIKTRGQQVTLRCSPKSGHDTVSWYQQALGQGPQFIFQYYEEEERQRGNFPDRFSGHQFPNYSSELNVNALLLGDSALYLCASSLASRGHYNEQFFGPGTRLTVL.

The rearrangement uses TRBV7-2 and TRBJ1-4; 7 bases map to TRBD1. The CDR3 runs 15 residues. Germline lookup yields CDR1 SGHTA and CDR2 FQGNSA. V shed 5 bases and J 8 bases; nucleotides not matched to a gene: 11. The CDR3 nucleotides read TGTGCCAGCAGCACGACAGGGAATCGTGTGGAAAAACTGTTTTTT. This sequence encodes CASSTTGNRVEKLFF.

This sequence joins TRBV29-1 and TRBJ1-1; a weak D match, TRBD1 (6 bases). Germline V gene lookup returns CDR1 SQVTM and CDR2 ANQGSEA. With 4 bases removed from V and 7 bases from J, the gap between germline ends came to 13 bases. The length of the CDR3 is 12 residues. The CDR3 protein is CSVAAQGGEAFF. CDR3 sequence (DNA): TGCAGCGTTGCTGCACAGGGCGGTGAAGCTTTCTTT.

The chain links TRBV7-9 to TRBJ1-2; 10 nucleotides match TRBD1. The V segment lost 5 bases and the J segment 1 base; nucleotides outside the gene matches: 10. Germline V gene data show CDR1 as SEHNR and CDR2 as FQNEAQ (reference sequence). CDR3 length: 17 residues. CDR3 in amino acids: CASSPAGTGVNNYGYTF. The CDR3 nucleotides read TGTGCCAGCAGCCCAGCCGGGACAGGGGTGAATAACTATGGCTACACCTTC.

This sequence joins TRBV7-9 and TRBJ2-2; D gene uncertain. The CDR3 is 12 residues long. Between the trimmed V and J ends, which lost 3 bases and 9 bases, there was a span of 8 bases. Germline-derived CDR1 and CDR2 are SEHNR and FQNEAQ (reference sequence). CDR3 in DNA: TGTGCCAGCAGCTTCGACTCTCGGGAGCTGTTTTTT. Amino acid sequence: CASSFDSRELFF. The variable domain in full, with the rest retrieved from reference TRBV7-9 and TRBJ2-2, is DTGVSQNPRHKITKRGQNVTFRCDPISEHNRLYWYRQTLGQGPEFLTYFQNEAQLEKSRLLSDRFSAERPKGSFSTLEIQRTEQGDSAMYLCASSFDSRELFFGEGSRLTVL.

The chain has TRBV3-1 (or the pseudogene TRBV3-2) and TRBJ1-6, with D perhaps TRBD1 (6 bases). V was cut by 4 bases and J by 10 bases, with 20 bases left in between. The CDR3 is 16 residues long. Looked up from germline, CDR1 is LGHDT and CDR2 is YNNKEL (reference sequence). The CDR3 here is CASSPIQGYPNSPLHF. CDR3 nucleotides: TGTGCCAGCAGCCCGATCCAGGGGTACCCCAACTCACCCCTCCACTTT.

Here the CDR3 reads CASSSRGADYNEQFF. In nucleotides, the CDR3 is TGTGCCAGCTCTTCCCGGGGGGCCGACTACAATGAGCAGTTCTTC. The chain employs TRBV11-2 and TRBJ2-1; the D gene is possibly TRBD2 (7 bases). V gave up 8 bases and J gave up 3 bases, with 17 bases separating them. Germline-derived CDR1 and CDR2 are SGHAT and FQNNGV. CDR3 length equals 15 residues.